These 30 T cell receptor beta chains share one sample of origin, sequenced in a study of long-term antiretroviral therapy in people with HIV. immunoSEQ v3.0 was run at survey level. Sequencing used immunoSEQ multiplex PCR; TCRdb keeps in-frame clones, though not all of them. The sample gives tens of thousands of clones, more than 65% of which show up once; about 5.5% is in the top ten. The sequences come from unsorted PBMCs, collected 1.1 years before starting antiretroviral therapy. The receptors stem from a woman in her twenties or thirties with HIV.

In this sample, this clone turned up a few times. The chain employs TRBV6-5 and TRBJ1-3, with a tentative D call TRBD1 (5 bases). V dropped 6 bases and J dropped 2 bases, with 8 bases sitting between them. The length of the CDR3 is 13 residues. Germline V gives CDR1 MNHEY, CDR2 SVGAGI. The chain's CDR3 is CASSGATGNTIYF. CDR3 DNA: TGTGCCAGCAGCGGGGCAACTGGAAACACCATATATTTT.

CDR3 DNA sequence: TGTGCCAGCAGCTTGGGCTACAATGAGCAGTTCTTC. Protein: CASSLGYNEQFF. This chain connects TRBV11-1 to TRBJ2-1, with D uncertain. Germline V gene sequence: CDR1 SGHAT, CDR2 FQDESV (reference sequence). CDR3 length: 12 residues. The V and J ends lost 3 bases and 3 bases respectively, with 3 bases between them.

The J gene is TRBJ2-3, the V gene TRBV7-9; D may be TRBD1 or TRBD2 (6 bases each). The CDR3 loop spans 15 amino acids. The germline V gene has CDR1 SEHNR and CDR2 FQNEAQ (reference sequence). Deletions cut 0 bases from V and 6 bases from J, with 13 bases between. This chain's CDR3 is CASSLAQGRSDTQYF. The CDR3 DNA is TGTGCCAGCAGCTTAGCGCAGGGGAGGTCGGATACGCAGTATTTT.

The chain has TRBV5-4 and TRBJ1-3, with D perhaps TRBD1 (6 bases). Trimming cost V 0 bases and J 3 bases, with 13 bases left between them. The CDR3 is 16 amino acids. Looked up from germline, CDR1 is SGHNT and CDR2 is YYREEE (reference sequence). CDR3 sequence (DNA): TGTGCCAGCAGCTTGGGAGGGGGATTAGGTGGAAACACCATATATTTT. The encoded protein is CASSLGGGLGGNTIYF. Supplemented by reference TRBV5-4 and TRBJ1-3, the full variable domain reads ETGVTQSPTHLIKTRGQQVTLRCSSQSGHNTVSWYQQALGQGPQFIFQYYREEENGRGNFPPRFSGLQFPNYSSELNVNALELDDSALYLCASSLGGGLGGNTIYFGEGSWLTVV.

The chain employs TRBV27 and TRBJ2-2, with D possibly called TRBD1 or TRBD2 (5 bases each). V shed 4 bases and J shed 4 bases, with 13 bases lying between them. This CDR3 is 15 amino acids long. CDR1 MNHEY and CDR2 SMNVEV come from the germline V gene (reference sequence). CDR3: CASSSWGSITGELFF. DNA of the CDR3: TGTGCCAGCAGTTCTTGGGGGTCGATCACCGGGGAGCTGTTTTTT.

The chain couples TRBV7-9 to TRBJ2-1; unclear D gene. The CDR3 extends over 16 amino acids. The V and J ends lost 1 base and 0 bases respectively, with 10 bases between them. Germline V CDR1 and CDR2: SEHNR, FQNEAQ (reference sequence). The CDR3 loop is CASSLDGTYSYNEQFF. Written as DNA, the CDR3 is TGTGCCAGCAGCTTAGACGGAACATACTCCTACAATGAGCAGTTCTTC.

This rearrangement joins TRBV14 to TRBJ1-6, with D unclear. Looked up from germline, CDR1 is SGHDN and CDR2 is FVKESK. The CDR3 contains 18 residues. Trimming pared 0 bases from V and 0 bases from J, leaving 12 bases between. The CDR3 here is CASSQDWAEGSYNSPLHF. DNA for the CDR3: TGTGCCAGCAGCCAAGATTGGGCGGAAGGCTCCTATAATTCACCCCTCCACTTT.

The chain combines TRBV5-4 with TRBJ1-2; a weak D match, TRBD1 (6 bases). The V gene lost 4 bases and the J gene lost 0 bases, with 16 bases spanning the gap. The CDR3 consists of 16 residues. The germline V gene encodes CDR1 SGHNT and CDR2 YYREEE (reference sequence). As DNA, the CDR3 is TGTGCCAGCAGCGAGGACAGAATAGGCGCTAACTATGGCTACACCTTC. It yields the protein CASSEDRIGANYGYTF.

By sample fraction, this clone is medium-sized. The chain combines TRBV29-1 with TRBJ2-7, with 14 bases matching TRBD2. The J segment lost 1 base and the V segment lost 4 bases, leaving 6 bases of the junction unmatched. The CDR3 covers 16 residues. The germline V gene has CDR1 SQVTM and CDR2 ANQGSEA. Here the CDR3 reads CSVGLAGGIYSYEQYF. CDR3 in DNA: TGCAGCGTTGGACTAGCGGGGGGGATATATTCCTACGAGCAGTACTTC.

The chain carries TRBV6-1 and TRBJ2-1, with 10 nucleotides matching TRBD1. The CDR3 sequence is 14 residues long. Trimming at V came to 4 bases and at J to 8 bases, leaving 5 bases not matched to a gene. Germline V CDR1 and CDR2: MNHNS, SASEGT. The DNA of the CDR3 is TGTGCCAGCAGTGTCGGACAGGGGGTTGATGAGCAGTTCTTC. This encodes CASSVGQGVDEQFF.

This clone has only one observation. J is TRBJ1-6 and V is TRBV19; no reliable D call. Germline CDR1 reads LNHDA; CDR2 reads SQIVND (reference sequence). The V gene lost 5 bases and the J gene lost 10 bases, with 12 bases spanning the gap. The CDR3 is 13 amino acids. Here the CDR3 reads CASSFLGGSPLHF. In DNA form, the CDR3 reads TGTGCCAGTAGTTTTTTGGGCGGGTCACCCCTCCACTTT.

The chain recombines TRBV14 with TRBJ2-3; D is uncertain. Trimming shortened V by 1 base and J by 4 bases, and 9 bases separated the two germline ends. In germline, CDR1 is SGHDN, CDR2 FVKESK. The CDR3 covers 14 residues. The CDR3: CASSQAQRADTQYF. The CDR3 nucleotides are TGTGCCAGCAGCCAAGCTCAGCGCGCAGATACGCAGTATTTT.

V gene TRBV9 combines with J gene TRBJ2-7; 9 bases are shared with TRBD1. V was pared by 3 bases and J by 3 bases, with 4 bases of the junction left unmatched. CDR1 and CDR2 from the germline V gene are SGDLS and YYNGEE. CDR3 size: 14 residues. CDR3 coding DNA: TGTGCCAGCAGCGGGACAGGGGAAAACTACGAGCAGTACTTC. Translation: CASSGTGENYEQYF. Complete variable domain (other parts from reference TRBV9 and TRBJ2-7): DSGVTQTPKHLITATGQRVTLRCSPRSGDLSVYWYQQSLDQGLQFLIQYYNGEERAKGNILERFSAQQFPDLHSELNLSSLELGDSALYFCASSGTGENYEQYFGPGTRLTVT.

The chain couples TRBV19 to TRBJ1-1, with 12 nucleotides matching TRBD1. The CDR3 runs 18 residues. Germline V lookup: CDR1 LNHDA, CDR2 SQIVND (reference sequence). The ends lost 8 bases at V and 1 base at J; junction bases unmatched: 14. For the CDR3, the DNA is TGTGCCAGTTCCAGGAGGTCCGGGACAGGGGGCCGGAACACTGAAGCTTTCTTT. Protein sequence: CASSRRSGTGGRNTEAFF. Supplemented by reference TRBV19 and TRBJ1-1, the full variable domain reads DGGITQSPKYLFRKEGQNVTLSCEQNLNHDAMYWYRQDPGQGLRLIYYSQIVNDFQKGDIAEGYSVSREKKESFPLTVTSAQKNPTAFYLCASSRRSGTGGRNTEAFFGQGTRLTVV.

This clone was recorded a few times. The genes are TRBV5-1 and TRBJ1-3; D is ambiguous. The CDR3 sequence is 11 residues long. Germline lookup yields CDR1 SGHRS and CDR2 YFSETQ. V was clipped by 3 bases and J by 8 bases, with 6 bases between them. CDR3 sequence (DNA): TGCGCCAGCAGCTCGGGAGACACCATATATTTT. It encodes CASSSGDTIYF.

The CDR3: CASSPDRVQPQHF. Here the CDR3 DNA reads TGTGCCAGCAGTCCTGACAGGGTTCAGCCCCAGCATTTT. J is TRBJ1-5 and V is TRBV27; TRBD1 agrees at 7 bases. Trimming at V came to 5 bases and at J to 6 bases, leaving 4 bases not matched to a gene. The CDR3 contains 13 residues. Germline V gene lookup returns CDR1 MNHEY and CDR2 SMNVEV (reference sequence).

This rearrangement joins TRBV14 to TRBJ1-3; 7 bases map to TRBD1. There are 16 residues in the CDR3. Germline CDR1 SGHDN, CDR2 FVKESK. The V segment lost 3 bases and the J segment 2 bases; nucleotides outside the gene matches: 7. In DNA form, the CDR3 reads TGTGCCAGCAGCCACCCGAGACAGGGAGCTGGAAACACCATATATTTT. Translated, it gives CASSHPRQGAGNTIYF.

This sequence joins TRBV25-1 and TRBJ1-1; tentative D call: TRBD1 (5 bases). V shed 8 bases and J shed 1 base, with 8 bases lying between them. Germline loops: CDR1 MGHDK, CDR2 SYGVNS. The CDR3 extends over 12 amino acids. In nucleotides, the CDR3 is TGTGCCAGCGTGGGGCCGAACACTGAAGCTTTCTTT. Protein sequence: CASVGPNTEAFF.

In DNA form, the CDR3 reads TGTGCCAGCAGTTACTCTGGGGGGCGGTACCAAGAGACCCAGTACTTC. It yields the protein CASSYSGGRYQETQYF. The chain uses TRBV6-6 and TRBJ2-5, with D perhaps matching TRBD1 or TRBD2 (6 bases each). Trimming shortened V by 0 bases and J by 0 bases, and 11 bases separated the two germline ends. Germline CDR1 is MNHNY and CDR2 is SVGAGI (reference sequence). This CDR3 spans 16 amino acids.

As concerns this clone: Distinct nucleotide sequences in the sample also encode this CDR3. The CDR3 reads CASSLGTVQETQYF. In nucleotides, the CDR3 is TGCGCCAGCAGCTTGGGGACAGTTCAAGAGACCCAGTACTTC. J is TRBJ2-5 and V is TRBV5-1, with a weak D call TRBD1 (6 bases). From germline, CDR1 is SGHRS and CDR2 YFSETQ. V was cut by 0 bases and J by 2 bases, with 8 bases left in between. This CDR3 spans 14 amino acids.

The chain employs TRBV5-1 and TRBJ2-1; 12 bases match TRBD1. J lost 5 bases, V lost 3 bases, and 6 bases had no gene match. This CDR3 contains 16 residues. The germline CDR1 and CDR2 sequences are SGHRS and YFSETQ. CDR3 coding DNA: TGCGCCAGCAGCTCGGGGGGGACAGGGGGCAACAATGAGCAGTTCTTC. Its protein is CASSSGGTGGNNEQFF.

The V call is TRBV14, the J call TRBJ2-5; D unresolved. The germline gives CDR1 SGHDN, CDR2 FVKESK. The CDR3 consists of 14 residues. V lost 2 bases, J lost 4 bases, and 11 bases lay in between. The CDR3 DNA reads TGTGCCAGCAGCCAAATAGACGACGGAGAGACCCAGTACTTC. It is translated as CASSQIDDGETQYF. Full variable domain (missing parts from reference TRBV14 and TRBJ2-5): EAGVTQFPSHSVIEKGQTVTLRCDPISGHDNLYWYRRVMGKEIKFLLHFVKESKQDESGMPNNRFLAERTGGTYSTLKVQPAELEDSGVYFCASSQIDDGETQYFGPGTRLLVL.

The CDR3 protein is CASRTGTSYTDTQYF. The CDR3 DNA reads as TGTGCCAGCAGGACCGGGACATCCTACACAGATACGCAGTATTTT. The chain recombines TRBV6-5 with TRBJ2-3; tentative D call: TRBD1 (6 bases). The germline V gene has CDR1 MNHEY and CDR2 SVGAGI. The CDR3 is made up of 15 amino acids. V lost 6 bases to trimming and J lost 2 bases, with 15 bases between them.

The V gene is TRBV6-5, the J gene TRBJ2-2, with 8 bases matching TRBD2. V trimming: 11 bases; J trimming: 7 bases; junction bases outside the gene matches: 12. The CDR3 spans 14 residues. Germline V lookup: CDR1 MNHEY, CDR2 SVGAGI. The CDR3 nucleotides are TGTGCCGTTTCCTCGGGGGGGCCGATCGGGGAGCTGTTTTTT. Protein: CAVSSGGPIGELFF.

The rearrangement joins TRBV29-1 to TRBJ1-1; 7 bases fit TRBD1. CDR1 SQVTM and CDR2 ANQGSEA come from the germline V gene. The junction had 9 bases not matched to a gene; V was cut back by 4 bases and J by 10 bases. The CDR3 loop spans 12 amino acids. CDR3 sequence: CSVGPQGEGAFF. The CDR3 DNA follows: TGCAGCGTTGGTCCGCAGGGGGAAGGAGCTTTCTTT. The entire variable domain, with the rest obtained from reference TRBV29-1 and TRBJ1-1, is as follows: SAVISQKPSRDICQRGTSLTIQCQVDSQVTMMFWYRQQPGQSLTLIATANQGSEATYESGFVIDKFPISRPNLTFSTLTVSNMSPEDSSIYLCSVGPQGEGAFFGQGTRLTVV.

This chain uses TRBV14 with TRBJ2-4, with TRBD1 as a possible D gene (5 bases). CDR1 SGHDN and CDR2 FVKESK come from the germline V gene. The length of the CDR3 is 14 residues. Trimming took off 3 bases at V and 6 bases at J, with 12 bases between the two ends. The CDR3 coding sequence is TGTGCCAGCAGCCACCAGGGTTTTCGAAACATTCAGTACTTC. It codes for CASSHQGFRNIQYF.

The chain carries TRBV27 and TRBJ2-1; possible D gene TRBD2, 5 bases. V gave up 3 bases and J gave up 0 bases, with 9 bases separating them. The CDR3 is 15 residues long. CDR1 is MNHEY, CDR2 SMNVEV, per germline (reference sequence). Written as DNA, the CDR3 is TGTGCCAGCAGTTTGGAGGTTAGCTCCTACAATGAGCAGTTCTTC. Its protein is CASSLEVSSYNEQFF.

V gene TRBV6-4 combines with J gene TRBJ1-5; no clear D gene. CDR1 is MRHNA, CDR2 SNTAGT, per germline. Trimming stripped 3 bases from V and 2 bases from J, with 11 bases between. This CDR3 has 15 residues. CDR3 in amino acids: CASSEGSGGNQPQHF. In nucleotides, the CDR3 is TGTGCCAGCAGTGAGGGAAGCGGCGGCAATCAGCCCCAGCATTTT.

This clone has a single count. V usage is TRBV7-9 and J usage is TRBJ1-1; D is unclear. CDR1 SEHNR and CDR2 FQNEAQ come from the germline V gene (reference sequence). Trimming left V 3 bases short and J 1 base short, with 9 bases between. This CDR3 comprises 14 residues. In DNA form, the CDR3 reads TGTGCCAGCAGCTTTATGCTTTCGAACACTGAAGCTTTCTTT. Translating gives CASSFMLSNTEAFF.

V usage is TRBV5-6 and J usage is TRBJ2-1, with D unresolved. Germline V gives CDR1 SGHDT, CDR2 YYEEEE. The V and J ends lost 1 base and 2 bases respectively, with 10 bases between them. The CDR3 sequence is 15 residues long. CDR3: CASSLSQVPYNEQFF. The CDR3 DNA follows: TGTGCCAGCAGCTTGTCCCAGGTCCCCTACAATGAGCAGTTCTTC.